The next 32 T cell receptor delta chains were all read from a single sample in a study of Vδ1+ human thymocytes. Extracted RNA was reverse transcribed into cDNA. Pooled V-gene forward primers with one constant-region reverse primer generated the CDR3 amplicons by multiplex PCR. TCRdb redid clone calling on the multiplex PCR reads using CATT. The table shows more than 45,000 delta-chain clones, with over 12% occurring only once. These receptors are not linked to any known antigen. Regarding the study as a whole: Thymic TRG and TRD repertoires appeared highly polyclonal, with Gaussian CDR3 length distributions.

Sequencing input: Vdelta1+ gamma-delta thymocytes from the thymus. Sample subset: FACS-sorted CD3+ TCRalphabeta- TCRVdelta1+ TCRVdelta2- thymocytes. All receptors derive from a girl in the first two years of life who had congenital heart surgery.

The V gene is TRDV1, the J gene TRDJ1, with D possibly matching TRDD3 (6 bases). With 2 bases removed from V and 0 bases from J, the gap between germline ends came to 19 bases. The CDR3 runs 18 residues. Germline assignment: CDR1 TSWWSYY and CDR2 QGS. The CDR3: CALGEFICGDAYTDKLIF. The CDR3 nucleotides are TGTGCTCTTGGGGAATTTATCTGCGGGGATGCATACACCGATAAACTCATCTTT.

This clone was detected a few times. This chain links TRDV1 with TRDJ1; perhaps TRDD3 as D (6 bases). The CDR3 length is 18 residues. V was cut by 6 bases and J by 0 bases, with 23 bases left in between. Germline V gene sequence: CDR1 TSWWSYY, CDR2 QGS. CDR3 nucleotides: TGTGCTCTTGGAAATGGGCCTTCTTTTACTGGGAACACCGATAAACTCATCTTT. Translating it yields CALGNGPSFTGNTDKLIF.

V and J are TRDV1 and TRDJ1; 9 bases agree with TRDD3. This CDR3 is built from 21 residues. In germline, CDR1 is TSWWSYY, CDR2 QGS. V was pared by 4 bases and J by 3 bases, with 24 bases of the junction left unmatched. As DNA, the CDR3 is TGTGCTCTTGGGGGAACCTACGTCCCCACTGGACTGGGGGGATACCCCGATAAACTCATCTTT. Residues: CALGGTYVPTGLGGYPDKLIF.

This clone appeared a few times. The genes are TRDV1 and TRDJ1; D is perhaps TRDD2 (9 bases). The germline V gene encodes CDR1 TSWWSYY and CDR2 QGS. Trimming shortened V by 0 bases and J by 0 bases, and 68 bases separated the two germline ends. The CDR3 covers 35 residues. The CDR3 DNA sequence: TGTGCTCTTGGGGAACTAAATCCCCAACTCATTTTCCTTCCTACACGAGTACTAGGGGATACAAGTTCCTCAGACTCCACTGCTTACACCGATAAACTCATCTTT. Translated: CALGELNPQLIFLPTRVLGDTSSSDSTAYTDKLIF.

This chain links TRDV1 with TRDJ1, with 7 bases fitting TRDD3. The germline gives CDR1 TSWWSYY, CDR2 QGS. Germline trimming cut 4 bases from V and 1 base from J; bases unmatched to any gene: 15. The CDR3 sequence is 18 residues long. CDR3 DNA sequence: TGTGCTCTTGGGGCCAGGCGGGGGGGGATCGAGACCACCGATAAACTCATCTTT. This sequence encodes CALGARRGGIETTDKLIF.

This clone showed up just a few times. This sequence joins TRDV1 and TRDJ1; 11 bases line up with TRDD3. The CDR3 runs 21 residues. Germline values: CDR1 TSWWSYY, CDR2 QGS. With 0 bases clipped from V and 0 bases from J, the junction kept 15 bases outside the gene matches. CDR3 sequence: CALGELPTSWGILAYTDKLIF. CDR3 DNA sequence: TGTGCTCTTGGGGAACTTCCTACATCCTGGGGGATACTAGCGTACACCGATAAACTCATCTTT.

The chain links TRDV2 to TRDJ1, with no clear D. The CDR3 runs to 17 residues. In germline, CDR1 is GEAIGNYY, CDR2 EKD. Trimming took 0 bases from V and 0 from J, leaving 16 bases between them. CDR3 in amino acids: CACDTGRAALYTDKLIF. The CDR3 nucleotides are TGTGCCTGTGACACCGGTCGAGCCGCCCTGTACACCGATAAACTCATCTTT.

The chain combines TRDV1 with TRDJ1; the D gene is possibly TRDD2 (5 bases). Trimming took 3 bases from V and 10 from J, leaving 21 bases between them. Germline CDR1 reads TSWWSYY; CDR2 reads QGS. The CDR3 sequence is 15 residues long. CDR3 sequence (DNA): TGTGCTCTTGGGGAGCCTACGAAAAGGCTGCTAGCACTCATCTTT. Protein: CALGEPTKRLLALIF.

The chain is built from TRDV1 and TRDJ1; possible D gene TRDD3, 5 bases. Trimming removed 2 bases at V and 10 bases at J, with 20 bases between. The CDR3 is 15 amino acids. Germline CDR1 and CDR2: TSWWSYY and QGS. CDR3 sequence: CALGEKVGRGGLLIF. The CDR3 DNA reads as TGTGCTCTTGGGGAAAAAGTAGGTCGGGGGGGGCTACTCATCTTT.

A few counts support this clone. The rearrangement links TRDV1 to TRDJ1; 10 positions agree with TRDD3. There are 18 residues in the CDR3. Per germline, CDR1 TSWWSYY and CDR2 QGS. V gave up 3 bases and J gave up 0 bases; unmatched junction bases: 10. The CDR3 here is CALGEILGDFSDTDKLIF. The CDR3 nucleotides are TGTGCTCTTGGGGAGATACTGGGGGATTTCTCCGACACCGATAAACTCATCTTT.

This clone appeared a few times. The chain couples TRDV1 to TRDJ1; 12 bases map to TRDD3. The CDR3 is made up of 23 amino acids. V lost 3 bases, J lost 0 bases, and 23 bases stayed unmatched. Germline values: CDR1 TSWWSYY, CDR2 QGS. This CDR3 is CALGEEHLTGGYPTDSYTDKLIF. CDR3 DNA sequence: TGTGCTCTTGGGGAGGAACATCTTACTGGGGGATACCCTACAGACTCGTACACCGATAAACTCATCTTT.

Concerning this clone: This CDR3 is also generated by other DNA sequences in the sample. The chain uses TRDV2 and TRDJ1; tentative D call: TRDD3 (6 bases). This CDR3 comprises 21 residues. The germline V gene encodes CDR1 GEAIGNYY and CDR2 EKD. The V end lost 4 bases, the J end lost 0 bases, and 32 bases lay between the germline ends. The CDR3 sequence is CACEYSPTYWVAPLYTDKLIF. The CDR3 DNA reads as TGTGCCTGTGAGTATTCCCCGACGTACTGGGTTGCCCCCCTATACACCGATAAACTCATCTTT.

The chain combines TRDV1 with TRDJ1, with 10 bases lining up with TRDD3. Germline loops: CDR1 TSWWSYY, CDR2 QGS. V was pared by 2 bases and J by 1 base, with 10 bases of the junction left unmatched. The CDR3 sequence is 18 residues long. This CDR3 reads CALGEVPVLGDVTDKLIF. As DNA, the CDR3 is TGTGCTCTTGGGGAAGTCCCCGTACTGGGGGATGTCACCGATAAACTCATCTTT.

This clone came up a few times. This sequence joins TRDV1 and TRDJ1; maybe TRDD2 (9 bases). V lost 6 bases, J lost 0 bases, and 35 bases lay in between. CDR3 length: 22 amino acids. Per germline, CDR1 TSWWSYY and CDR2 QGS. The CDR3 DNA follows: TGTGCTCTTGGCGGCGCCTTCCTACCTACTGGGGGCCCCGGGGTGTACACCGATAAACTCATCTTT. It encodes CALGGAFLPTGGPGVYTDKLIF.

V is TRDV1 and J is TRDJ1, with a possible D match to TRDD2 (9 bases). Germline loops: CDR1 TSWWSYY, CDR2 QGS. V was clipped by 0 bases and J by 7 bases, with 30 bases between them. This CDR3 is 20 amino acids long. The CDR3 region is CALGELPYLPTWDTRGKLIF. CDR3 in DNA: TGTGCTCTTGGGGAACTTCCCTACCTTCCTACGTGGGATACGCGGGGTAAACTCATCTTT.

The rearrangement uses TRDV1 and TRDJ1; 9 nucleotides line up with TRDD3. The CDR3 is made up of 19 amino acids. Germline V gene sequence: CDR1 TSWWSYY, CDR2 QGS. With V trimmed by 5 bases and J by 6 bases, 22 bases remained unmatched. CDR3 bases: TGTGCTCTTGGGCCCCCAGGGGGGGGATACAGGCCCGGACGGCATAAACTCATCTTT. Residues: CALGPPGGGYRPGRHKLIF.

The chain couples TRDV1 to TRDJ1; D gene unclear. V gave up 1 base and J gave up 8 bases, with 17 bases separating them. CDR3 length: 15 residues. Germline loops: CDR1 TSWWSYY, CDR2 QGS. The CDR3 region is CALGERVRTPRKLIF. CDR3 bases: TGTGCTCTTGGGGAACGAGTCCGTACACCCCGCAAACTCATCTTT.

This clone was seen more than once but under ten times. The chain is built from TRDV1 and TRDJ1; D is perhaps TRDD3 (6 bases). V was cut by 7 bases and J by 1 base, with 22 bases left in between. Germline loops: CDR1 TSWWSYY, CDR2 QGS. The CDR3 runs 17 residues. The CDR3 nucleotides read TGTGCTCTTGCCCCCGCCGGCCCGATACGCGTCACCGATAAACTCATCTTT. It yields the protein CALAPAGPIRVTDKLIF.

This chain joins TRDV1 and TRDJ1, with TRDD3 as a possible D gene (6 bases). The CDR3 is 19 amino acids. Trimming pared 2 bases from V and 5 bases from J, leaving 27 bases between. Germline V CDR1 and CDR2: TSWWSYY, QGS. The DNA of the CDR3 is TGTGCTCTTGGGGAAATCCAACTCCGCCTTTTAGGGGATTCTGATAAACTCATCTTT. Protein sequence: CALGEIQLRLLGDSDKLIF.

This chain connects TRDV1 to TRDJ2; 8 nucleotides agree with TRDD3. This CDR3 has 20 amino acids. CDR1 and CDR2 (germline): TSWWSYY, QGS. The V gene end was trimmed by 0 bases and the J gene end by 4 bases; junction bases not matched to a gene: 16. CDR3 coding DNA: TGTGCTCTTGGGGAACTCGGGATTTCGGGGGATATGGGGTCGACAGCACAACTCTTCTTT. Its translation is CALGELGISGDMGSTAQLFF.

A few counts support this clone. This chain links TRDV1 with TRDJ1, with TRDD3 matching 12 bases. Germline CDR1 TSWWSYY, CDR2 QGS. Trimming at V came to 3 bases and at J to 0 bases, leaving 29 bases not matched to a gene. The CDR3 has 25 residues. CDR3 coding DNA: TGTGCTCTTGGGGAGCCCTATACCCCGTACTGGGGGATACCCCATTCTGCCTCGTACACCGATAAACTCATCTTT. Its translation is CALGEPYTPYWGIPHSASYTDKLIF.

This clone was seen a handful of times. This chain links TRDV1 with TRDJ1, with TRDD3 matching 8 bases. Germline CDR1 is TSWWSYY and CDR2 is QGS. The CDR3 totals 21 residues. V gave up 0 bases and J gave up 0 bases; unmatched junction bases: 18. The CDR3 sequence is CALGELSPIYWGLYDTDKLIF. CDR3 nucleotide sequence: TGTGCTCTTGGGGAACTATCTCCCATATACTGGGGGCTTTATGACACCGATAAACTCATCTTT.

This clone was seen a few times. The chain links TRDV1 to TRDJ1, with 9 bases matching TRDD3. Trimming at V came to 5 bases and at J to 0 bases, leaving 25 bases not matched to a gene. Germline assignment: CDR1 TSWWSYY and CDR2 QGS. The CDR3 spans 22 residues. The CDR3 DNA reads as TGTGCTCTTGGGAACTCCCCTACTTCGGACTGGGGGAAGCCCCTATACACCGATAAACTCATCTTT. Residues: CALGNSPTSDWGKPLYTDKLIF.

This sequence joins TRDV1 and TRDJ1; 12 positions match TRDD3. V gave up 2 bases and J gave up 0 bases; unmatched junction bases: 7. Germline-derived CDR1 and CDR2 are TSWWSYY and QGS. This CDR3 region has 18 residues. The DNA for the CDR3 is TGTGCTCTTGGGGAATCCCTACTGGGGGATACTTACACCGATAAACTCATCTTT. Its protein is CALGESLLGDTYTDKLIF.

This chain links TRDV1 with TRDJ1; 8 nucleotides line up with TRDD3. The CDR3 has 22 residues. V lost 5 bases, J lost 1 base, and 27 bases stayed unmatched. Germline lookup yields CDR1 TSWWSYY and CDR2 QGS. CDR3 amino acids: CALGPLTLGPQGILGGTDKLIF. As DNA, the CDR3 is TGTGCTCTTGGGCCTCTCACCCTTGGCCCCCAGGGGATACTGGGGGGCACCGATAAACTCATCTTT.

The V call is TRDV1, the J call TRDJ1; no clear D gene. V was pared by 2 bases and J by 1 base, with 17 bases between. The germline V gene has CDR1 TSWWSYY and CDR2 QGS. This CDR3 spans 17 amino acids. The CDR3 DNA sequence: TGTGCTCTTGGGGAATCCTCGGTGGGCTCAATCACCGATAAACTCATCTTT. Translation: CALGESSVGSITDKLIF.

This clone occurred a few times. The chain carries TRDV1 and TRDJ1; TRDD3 matches 12 bases. The CDR3 is 23 residues long. CDR1 is TSWWSYY and CDR2 is QGS in the germline V gene. V lost 0 bases and J lost 2; bases outside the gene matches: 22. The CDR3, as DNA: TGTGCTCTTGGGGAACTAACCCCGGCCTTCCTCCACTGGGGGATACACCAAACCGATAAACTCATCTTT. Translated, it gives CALGELTPAFLHWGIHQTDKLIF.

Only a few counts were recorded for this clone. The chain couples TRDV1 to TRDJ1; TRDD3 aligns across 7 bases. CDR3 length equals 21 residues. The V segment lost 5 bases and the J segment 0 bases; nucleotides outside the gene matches: 24. Germline CDR1 TSWWSYY, CDR2 QGS. CDR3: CALGNQPSPLLGFPNTDKLIF. As DNA, the CDR3 is TGTGCTCTTGGGAACCAACCTTCTCCGTTACTGGGGTTTCCAAACACCGATAAACTCATCTTT.

The chain uses TRDV1 and TRDJ1, with 7 bases identical to TRDD3. V trimming: 2 bases; J trimming: 0 bases; junction bases outside the gene matches: 18. This CDR3 is built from 20 residues. From germline, CDR1 is TSWWSYY and CDR2 QGS. The chain's CDR3 is CALGETATPPGGTHTDKLIF. The CDR3 bases are TGTGCTCTTGGGGAAACGGCAACCCCCCCTGGGGGTACTCACACCGATAAACTCATCTTT.

The V gene is TRDV1, the J gene TRDJ1; 8 bases line up with TRDD3. Per germline, CDR1 TSWWSYY and CDR2 QGS. This CDR3 comprises 20 residues. Trimming at V came to 0 bases and at J to 4 bases, leaving 19 bases not matched to a gene. The DNA for the CDR3 is TGTGCTCTTGGGGAACTGTCGTCTTCAGTACTGGGGGGTTTGGGCGATAAACTCATCTTT. This codes for CALGELSSSVLGGLGDKLIF.

In this sample, this clone turned up a few times. The chain uses TRDV1 and TRDJ1; 9 bases map to TRDD3. This CDR3 has 23 residues. V shed 0 bases, J shed 0 bases, and the junction held 23 bases outside the gene matches. Looked up from germline, CDR1 is TSWWSYY and CDR2 is QGS. CDR3 coding DNA: TGTGCTCTTGGGGAACTAGGAGTGTCTTCCCAGTCGCCTGGGGGATCGTACACCGATAAACTCATCTTT. Amino acid sequence: CALGELGVSSQSPGGSYTDKLIF.

In its sample, this clone was seen a few times. The rearrangement links TRDV2 to TRDJ1, with 7 bases lining up with TRDD3. Germline values: CDR1 GEAIGNYY, CDR2 EKD. The length of the CDR3 is 15 residues. The ends lost 5 bases at V and 0 bases at J; junction bases unmatched: 8. The chain's CDR3 is CACGHWGPNTDKLIF. The CDR3 DNA follows: TGTGCCTGTGGCCACTGGGGACCAAACACCGATAAACTCATCTTT.